Below, 23 T cell receptor beta chains from the same sample are listed, as sequenced in a study of graft-versus-host responses after intestinal transplantation. Sequenced by immunoSEQ multiplex PCR; TCRdb stores in-frame clones only, minus some. The sample lists over 10,000 clones; approximately 84% were seen once. The specimen comprised PBMCs, sampled after intestinal transplantation. The receptors derive from a human patient who received an intestinal transplant, so some T cells may come from the graft donor.

The CDR3 DNA reads TGTGCCAGCAGTGAAACGATTAATGAGCAGTTCTTC. Its protein is CASSETINEQFF. V is TRBV27 and J is TRBJ2-1, with D unclear. CDR1 is MNHEY, CDR2 SMNVEV, per germline (reference sequence). The CDR3 has 12 amino acids. V lost 5 bases and J lost 7, with 9 bases in between.

This chain joins TRBV28 and TRBJ2-3; 14 nucleotides agree with TRBD2. The CDR3 extends over 17 amino acids. CDR1 and CDR2 (germline): MDHEN, SYDVKM. The ends lost 6 bases at V and 2 bases at J; junction bases unmatched: 7. The CDR3 bases are TGTGCCAGCAGAGGACTAGCGGGAGGAGGAACCACAGATACGCAGTATTTT. This gives the protein CASRGLAGGGTTDTQYF. Complete variable domain (other parts from reference TRBV28 and TRBJ2-3): DVKVTQSSRYLVKRTGEKVFLECVQDMDHENMFWYRQDPGLGLRLIYFSYDVKMKEKGDIPEGYSVSREKKERFSLILESASTNQTSMYLCASRGLAGGGTTDTQYFGPGTRLTVL.

J is TRBJ2-2 and V is TRBV11-1; perhaps TRBD2 as D (5 bases). V was clipped by 5 bases and J by 5 bases, with 9 bases between them. CDR1 is SGHAT and CDR2 is FQDESV in the germline V gene (reference sequence). The CDR3 sequence is 13 residues long. CDR3 residues: CASSPRRTGELFF. The CDR3 DNA reads TGTGCCAGCAGCCCTCGGAGGACCGGGGAGCTGTTTTTT.

The chain combines TRBV10-1 with TRBJ2-5, with D possibly being TRBD2 (6 bases). The CDR3 contains 13 residues. Trimming pared 5 bases from V and 5 bases from J, leaving 12 bases between. Germline V CDR1 and CDR2: WNHNN, SYGVQD (reference sequence). In nucleotides, the CDR3 is TGCGCCAGCAGTCCTAGCCGGGGGGAGACCCAGTACTTC. It codes for CASSPSRGETQYF.

The J gene is TRBJ2-1, the V gene TRBV19; perhaps TRBD2 as D (6 bases). The CDR3 covers 13 residues. Trimming left V 5 bases short and J 9 bases short, with 14 bases between. The V gene's germline CDR1 is LNHDA and CDR2 SQIVND (reference sequence). CDR3 region: CASSRSGTGEQFF. The CDR3 DNA sequence: TGTGCCAGTAGTCGGTCAGGGACTGGTGAGCAGTTCTTC.

The V call is TRBV5-1, the J call TRBJ1-6; the match to TRBD1 covers 9 bases. V trimming: 1 base; J trimming: 2 bases; junction bases outside the gene matches: 7. Per the germline V gene, CDR1 is SGHRS and CDR2 is YFSETQ. This CDR3 has 18 amino acids. Written as DNA, the CDR3 is TGCGCCAGCAGCTTGTGGGGGCGGACAGGGGCCTATAATTCACCCCTCCACTTT. Translation gives CASSLWGRTGAYNSPLHF.

This clone appeared a single time. This chain uses TRBV5-4 with TRBJ1-3, with 10 positions matching TRBD1. Germline CDR1 is SGHNT and CDR2 is YYREEE (reference sequence). J was trimmed by 7 bases and V by 4 bases; bases with no gene match: 8. The CDR3 spans 15 residues. The CDR3 is CASSRDRGTWNTIYF. CDR3 in DNA: TGTGCCAGCAGCAGGGACAGGGGAACTTGGAACACCATATATTTT.

This chain uses TRBV12-2 with TRBJ1-2. TRBV12-2 is given as a pseudogene. CDR3 size: 16 residues. The CDR3 coding sequence is TGTGCAAGTCGCTTTTATCCGGTGTCCGTGGGGTATGGCTACACCTTC. Translating it yields CASRFYPVSVGYGYTF.

The chain has TRBV5-1 and TRBJ2-1; 12 nucleotides align to TRBD2. Per the germline V gene, CDR1 is SGHRS and CDR2 is YFSETQ. After removal of 2 bases from V and 9 bases from J, the junction contained 6 bases not matched to a gene. The length of the CDR3 is 15 residues. CDR3 amino acids: CASSFLAGGPGEQFF. CDR3 DNA: TGCGCCAGCAGCTTTCTAGCGGGAGGGCCAGGTGAGCAGTTCTTC.

The chain employs TRBV19 and TRBJ1-5; 7 bases line up with TRBD1. The CDR3 sequence is 16 residues long. Germline assignment: CDR1 LNHDA and CDR2 SQIVND (reference sequence). Trimming at V came to 4 bases and at J to 5 bases, leaving 11 bases not matched to a gene. The CDR3 DNA follows: TGTGCCAGTAGTAACCCCCCGGGACAGTCCTATCAGCCCCAGCATTTT. Translated, it gives CASSNPPGQSYQPQHF.

The gene calls are TRBV30 and TRBJ2-3; 7 bases are shared with TRBD2. Germline CDR1 and CDR2: GTSNPN and SVGIG (reference sequence). This CDR3 has 14 residues. V shed 6 bases, J shed 4 bases, and the junction held 10 bases outside the gene matches. Here the CDR3 DNA reads TGTGCCTGTCCAGACGTGGCGGGAGCAGATACGCAGTATTTT. This sequence encodes CACPDVAGADTQYF.

This chain uses TRBV19 with TRBJ2-5, with D perhaps matching TRBD2 (5 bases). With 8 bases removed from V and 5 bases from J, the gap between germline ends came to 15 bases. Germline assignment: CDR1 LNHDA and CDR2 SQIVND (reference sequence). CDR3 length: 13 residues. The CDR3 DNA is TGTGCCAGTCGTCTTGGAGGAAGGGAGACCCAGTACTTC. Encoded protein: CASRLGGRETQYF.

The V and J genes are TRBV19 and TRBJ1-2, with D maybe TRBD1 (5 bases). This CDR3 contains 14 residues. CDR1 LNHDA and CDR2 SQIVND come from the germline V gene (reference sequence). Trimming stripped 5 bases from V and 5 bases from J, with 15 bases between. The CDR3 reads CASSASGLGYGYTF. The CDR3 nucleotides are TGTGCCAGTAGTGCATCGGGGCTAGGATATGGCTACACCTTC.

The gene calls are TRBV19 and TRBJ1-1; D is unresolved. V lost 1 base and J 0 bases, leaving 6 bases between the germline ends. The germline V gene has CDR1 LNHDA and CDR2 SQIVND (reference sequence). This CDR3 region has 14 residues. The CDR3 region has the DNA TGTGCCAGTAGTATAGGGACGGTGAACACTGAAGCTTTCTTT. The encoded protein is CASSIGTVNTEAFF.

The rearrangement uses TRBV15 and TRBJ1-5; D remains ambiguous. The CDR3 extends over 16 amino acids. The germline V gene encodes CDR1 LNHNV and CDR2 YYDKDF (reference sequence). V lost 0 bases and J lost 3, with 12 bases in between. The CDR3 here is CATSRDVGFDNQPQHF. The CDR3 bases are TGTGCCACCAGCAGAGATGTGGGATTTGACAATCAGCCCCAGCATTTT.

The V call is TRBV6-5, the J call TRBJ1-1, with D possibly being TRBD1 (5 bases). CDR3 length: 15 amino acids. CDR1 is MNHEY and CDR2 is SVGAGI in the germline V gene. The V end lost 0 bases, the J end lost 3 bases, and 11 bases lay between the germline ends. The CDR3 spells CASSYSKVGDTEAFF. The CDR3 coding sequence is TGTGCCAGCAGTTACTCGAAGGTAGGGGACACTGAAGCTTTCTTT.

This clone was seen a single time. The chain joins TRBV4-2 to TRBJ2-1, with 11 bases fitting TRBD2. With 0 bases clipped from V and 8 bases from J, the junction kept 3 bases outside the gene matches. This CDR3 spans 15 amino acids. Germline V gene data show CDR1 as LGHNA and CDR2 as YNFKEQ. CDR3: CASSQEALAGDEQFF. The CDR3 bases are TGTGCCAGCAGCCAAGAGGCACTAGCGGGAGATGAGCAGTTCTTC.

V gene TRBV29-1 combines with J gene TRBJ2-3; possibly TRBD2 for D (6 bases). V lost 3 bases and J 1 base, leaving 17 bases between the germline ends. CDR3 length equals 16 residues. Germline CDR1 and CDR2: SQVTM and ANQGSEA. CDR3 coding DNA: TGCAGCGTTGATCGAACGCCAGGAGGGGGCACAGATACGCAGTATTTT. It encodes CSVDRTPGGGTDTQYF.

The V call is TRBV19, the J call TRBJ1-6; D is uncertain. In germline, CDR1 is LNHDA, CDR2 SQIVND (reference sequence). The V gene lost 6 bases and the J gene lost 2 bases, with 8 bases spanning the gap. The CDR3 consists of 14 residues. Here the CDR3 DNA reads TGTGCCAGTAGCCCTGGGACCTATAATTCACCCCTCCACTTT. Amino acids: CASSPGTYNSPLHF. The entire variable domain, with the rest obtained from reference TRBV19 and TRBJ1-6, is as follows: DGGITQSPKYLFRKEGQNVTLSCEQNLNHDAMYWYRQDPGQGLRLIYYSQIVNDFQKGDIAEGYSVSREKKESFPLTVTSAQKNPTAFYLCASSPGTYNSPLHFGNGTRLTVT.

This clone was seen more than once but under ten times. The chain employs TRBV7-9 and TRBJ1-5; D gene unclear. This CDR3 region has 13 residues. V dropped 1 base and J dropped 5 bases, with 6 bases sitting between them. Germline V gene lookup returns CDR1 SEHNR and CDR2 FQNEAQ (reference sequence). CDR3 nucleotides: TGTGCCAGCAGCTTAGGCGGAGATCAGCCCCAGCATTTT. It translates to CASSLGGDQPQHF.

This chain uses TRBV6-6 with TRBJ2-7; 7 positions agree with TRBD2. This CDR3 has 14 amino acids. The V segment lost 10 bases and the J segment 3 bases; nucleotides outside the gene matches: 12. Germline values: CDR1 MNHNY, CDR2 SVGAGI (reference sequence). The CDR3 nucleotides are TGTGCCACCCTTAGCGCTAGCGGACTCTACGAGCAGTACTTC. The encoded protein is CATLSASGLYEQYF.

For this clone: One junction end disagrees with the germline gene, perhaps due to a read error. The V call is TRBV7-7, the J call TRBJ1-6, with 12 bases lining up with TRBD1. The CDR3 totals 16 residues. Looked up from germline, CDR1 is SSHAT and CDR2 is FNYEAQ (reference sequence). The CDR3 DNA reads as TGTGCTAGCAGCTCCCCGGGACAGGGGGCTTTTTCACCCCTCCACTTT. Its protein product is CASSSPGQGAFSPLHF.

This clone was seen more than once but under ten times. The V gene is TRBV11-3, the J gene TRBJ2-7; D gene unclear. V gave up 0 bases and J gave up 2 bases, with 5 bases separating them. Germline V gene data show CDR1 as SGHNT and CDR2 as YENEEA. This CDR3 is 13 amino acids long. CDR3 in amino acids: CASSLDGTYEQYF. The DNA for the CDR3 is TGTGCCAGCAGCTTAGATGGAACCTACGAGCAGTACTTC.